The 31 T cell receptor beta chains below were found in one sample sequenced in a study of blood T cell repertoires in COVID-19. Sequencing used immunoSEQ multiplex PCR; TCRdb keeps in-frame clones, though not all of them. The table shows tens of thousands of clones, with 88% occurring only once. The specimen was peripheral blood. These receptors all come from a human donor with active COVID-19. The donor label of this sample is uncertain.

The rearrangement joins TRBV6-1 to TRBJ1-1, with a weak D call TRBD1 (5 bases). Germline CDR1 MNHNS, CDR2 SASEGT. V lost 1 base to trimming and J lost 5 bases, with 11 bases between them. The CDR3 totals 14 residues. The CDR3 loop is CASSEGSPGTEAFF. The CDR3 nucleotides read TGTGCCAGCAGTGAAGGATCGCCAGGGACTGAAGCTTTCTTT.

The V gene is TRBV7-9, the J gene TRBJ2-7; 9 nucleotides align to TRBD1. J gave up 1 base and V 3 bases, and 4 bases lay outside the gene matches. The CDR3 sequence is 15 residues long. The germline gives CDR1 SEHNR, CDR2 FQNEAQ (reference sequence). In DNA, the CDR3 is TGTGCCAGCAGCTTCTCGGACAGGGGTTCCTACGAGCAGTACTTC. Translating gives CASSFSDRGSYEQYF.

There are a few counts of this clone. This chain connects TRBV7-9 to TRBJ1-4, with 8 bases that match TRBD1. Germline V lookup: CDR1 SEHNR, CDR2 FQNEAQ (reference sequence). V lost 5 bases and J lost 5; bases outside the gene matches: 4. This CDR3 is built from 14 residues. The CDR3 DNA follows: TGTGCCAGCAGCCGGACAGGGTTAAATGAAAAACTGTTTTTT. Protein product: CASSRTGLNEKLFF.

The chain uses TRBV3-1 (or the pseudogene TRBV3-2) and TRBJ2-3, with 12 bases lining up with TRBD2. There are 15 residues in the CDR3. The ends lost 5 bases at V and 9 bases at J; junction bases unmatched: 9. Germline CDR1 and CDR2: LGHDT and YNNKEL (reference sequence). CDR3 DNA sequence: TGTGCCAGCAGCGCGACTAGCGGGGGTCTGAAGACGCAGTATTTT. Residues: CASSATSGGLKTQYF.

CDR3 nucleotide sequence: TGTGCCAGCAGCAGGGGGACAGGGGGATTCGTTGGAAACACCATATATTTT. Protein: CASSRGTGGFVGNTIYF. The chain carries TRBV5-4 and TRBJ1-3, with 11 bases lining up with TRBD1. V was clipped by 4 bases and J by 3 bases; unmatched bases: 9. The CDR3 covers 17 residues. CDR1 and CDR2 from the germline V gene are SGHNT and YYREEE (reference sequence).

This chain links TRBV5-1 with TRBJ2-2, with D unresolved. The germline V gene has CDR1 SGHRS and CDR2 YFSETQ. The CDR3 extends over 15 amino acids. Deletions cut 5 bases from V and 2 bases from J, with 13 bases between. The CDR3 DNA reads TGCGCCAGCAGTTCGCAGACTCTTAACACCGGGGAGCTGTTTTTT. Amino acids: CASSSQTLNTGELFF.

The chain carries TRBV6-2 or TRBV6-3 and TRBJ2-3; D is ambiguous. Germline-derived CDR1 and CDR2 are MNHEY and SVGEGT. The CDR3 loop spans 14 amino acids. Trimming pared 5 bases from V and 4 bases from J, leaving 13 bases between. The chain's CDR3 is CASSRGPESDTQYF. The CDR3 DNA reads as TGTGCCAGCAGTAGAGGCCCGGAGTCAGATACGCAGTATTTT.

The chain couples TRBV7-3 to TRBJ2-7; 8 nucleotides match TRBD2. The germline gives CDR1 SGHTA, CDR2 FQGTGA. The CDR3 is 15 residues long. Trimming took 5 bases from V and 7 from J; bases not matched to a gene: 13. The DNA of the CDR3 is TGTGCCAGCAGCCCTGGGGCGGGGGGCCACGATGAGCAGTACTTC. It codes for CASSPGAGGHDEQYF.

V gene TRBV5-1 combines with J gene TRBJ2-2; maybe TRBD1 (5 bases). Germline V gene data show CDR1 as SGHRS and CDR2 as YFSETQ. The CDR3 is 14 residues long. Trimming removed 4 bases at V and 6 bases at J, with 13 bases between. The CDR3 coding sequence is TGCGCCAGCAGCCAGGGATCCGAGGCCGGGGAGCTGTTTTTT. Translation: CASSQGSEAGELFF.

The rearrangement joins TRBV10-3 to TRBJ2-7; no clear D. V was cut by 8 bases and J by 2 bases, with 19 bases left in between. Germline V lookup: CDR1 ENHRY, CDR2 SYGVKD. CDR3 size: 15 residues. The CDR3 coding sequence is TGTGCCATCTTCTCTCCCAGTGGCGGAGCCTACGAGCAGTACTTC. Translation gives CAIFSPSGGAYEQYF.

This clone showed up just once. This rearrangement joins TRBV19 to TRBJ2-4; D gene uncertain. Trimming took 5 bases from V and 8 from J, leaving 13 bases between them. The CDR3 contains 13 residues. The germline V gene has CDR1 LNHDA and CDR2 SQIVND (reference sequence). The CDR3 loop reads CASSGQFQDIQYF. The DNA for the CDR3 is TGTGCCAGTAGTGGGCAGTTTCAGGACATTCAGTACTTC.

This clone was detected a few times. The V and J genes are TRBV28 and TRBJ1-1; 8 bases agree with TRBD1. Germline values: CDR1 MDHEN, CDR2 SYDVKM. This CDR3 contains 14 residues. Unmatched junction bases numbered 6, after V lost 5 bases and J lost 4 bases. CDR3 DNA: TGTGCCAGCAGTCTAACAGGGGGTCTCACTGAAGCTTTCTTT. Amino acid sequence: CASSLTGGLTEAFF.

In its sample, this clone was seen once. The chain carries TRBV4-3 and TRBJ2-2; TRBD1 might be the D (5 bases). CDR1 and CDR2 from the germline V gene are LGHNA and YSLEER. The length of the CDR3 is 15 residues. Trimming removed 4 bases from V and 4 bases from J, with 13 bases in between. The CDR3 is CASSPQIDSTGELFF. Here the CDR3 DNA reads TGCGCCAGCAGCCCGCAAATAGACAGCACCGGGGAGCTGTTTTTT.

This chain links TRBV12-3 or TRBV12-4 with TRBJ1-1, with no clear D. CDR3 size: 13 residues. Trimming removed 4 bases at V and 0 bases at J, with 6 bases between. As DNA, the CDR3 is TGTGCCAGCAGTTCCCAGATGAACACTGAAGCTTTCTTT. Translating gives CASSSQMNTEAFF.

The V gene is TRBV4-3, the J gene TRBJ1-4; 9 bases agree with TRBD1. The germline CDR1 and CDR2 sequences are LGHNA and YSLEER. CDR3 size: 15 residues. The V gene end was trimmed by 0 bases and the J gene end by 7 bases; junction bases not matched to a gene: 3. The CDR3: CASSQDRTGAEKLFF. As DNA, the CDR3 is TGCGCCAGCAGCCAAGATCGGACAGGGGCTGAAAAACTGTTTTTT.

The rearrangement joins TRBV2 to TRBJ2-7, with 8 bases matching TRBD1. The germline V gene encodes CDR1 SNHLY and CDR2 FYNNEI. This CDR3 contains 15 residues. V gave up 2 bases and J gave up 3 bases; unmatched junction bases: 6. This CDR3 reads CASSEQGARHYEQYF. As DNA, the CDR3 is TGTGCCAGCAGTGAACAGGGGGCCCGGCACTACGAGCAGTACTTC. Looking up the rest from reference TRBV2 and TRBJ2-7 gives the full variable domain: EPEVTQTPSHQVTQMGQEVILRCVPISNHLYFYWYRQILGQKVEFLVSFYNNEISEKSEIFDDQFSVERPDGSNFTLKIRSTKLEDSAMYFCASSEQGARHYEQYFGPGTRLTVT.

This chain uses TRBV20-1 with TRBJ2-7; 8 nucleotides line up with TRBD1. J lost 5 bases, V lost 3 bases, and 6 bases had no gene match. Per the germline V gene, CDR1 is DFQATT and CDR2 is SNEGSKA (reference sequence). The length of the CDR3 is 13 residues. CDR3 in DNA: TGCAGTGCTAGTCGGACAGGGTTAAACGAGCAGTACTTC. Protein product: CSASRTGLNEQYF.

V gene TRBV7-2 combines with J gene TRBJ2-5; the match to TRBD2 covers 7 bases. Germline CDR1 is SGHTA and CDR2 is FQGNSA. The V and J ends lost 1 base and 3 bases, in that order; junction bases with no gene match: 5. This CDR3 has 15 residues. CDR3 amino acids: CASSLVRTREETQYF. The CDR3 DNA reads TGTGCCAGCAGCTTAGTTCGGACTAGGGAAGAGACCCAGTACTTC. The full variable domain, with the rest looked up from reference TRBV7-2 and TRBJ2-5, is GAGVSQSPSNKVTEKGKDVELRCDPISGHTALYWYRQSLGQGLEFLIYFQGNSAPDKSGLPSDRFSAERTGGSVSTLTIQRTQQEDSAVYLCASSLVRTREETQYFGPGTRLLVL.

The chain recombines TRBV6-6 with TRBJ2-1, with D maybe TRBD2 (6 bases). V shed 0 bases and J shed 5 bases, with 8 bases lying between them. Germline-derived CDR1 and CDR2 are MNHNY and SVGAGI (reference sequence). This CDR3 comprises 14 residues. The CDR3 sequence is CASSYSWGDNEQFF. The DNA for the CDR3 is TGTGCCAGCAGTTACTCGTGGGGGGACAATGAGCAGTTCTTC.

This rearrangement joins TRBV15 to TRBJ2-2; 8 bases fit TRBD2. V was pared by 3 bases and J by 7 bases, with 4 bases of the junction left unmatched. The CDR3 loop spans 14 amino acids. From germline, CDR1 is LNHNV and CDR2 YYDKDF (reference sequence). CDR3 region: CATSRGREGGELFF. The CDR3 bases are TGTGCCACCAGCAGGGGACGGGAGGGCGGGGAGCTGTTTTTT.

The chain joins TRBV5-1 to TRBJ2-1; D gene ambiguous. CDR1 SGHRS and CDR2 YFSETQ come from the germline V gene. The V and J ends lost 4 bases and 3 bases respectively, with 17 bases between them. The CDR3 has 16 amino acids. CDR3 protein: CASSVLPQAGYNEQFF. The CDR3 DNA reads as TGCGCCAGCAGCGTACTACCTCAAGCTGGCTACAATGAGCAGTTCTTC.

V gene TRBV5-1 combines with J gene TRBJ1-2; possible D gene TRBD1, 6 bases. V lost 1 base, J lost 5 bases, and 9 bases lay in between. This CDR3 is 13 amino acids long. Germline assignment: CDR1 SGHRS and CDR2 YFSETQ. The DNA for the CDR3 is TGCGCCAGCAGCTTGAATGGACAGTATGGCTACACCTTC. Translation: CASSLNGQYGYTF.

The CDR3 protein is CASSAGQGEKLFF. The CDR3, as DNA: TGTGCCAGCAGCGCCGGACAGGGTGAAAAACTGTTTTTT. V usage is TRBV9 and J usage is TRBJ1-4, with TRBD1 identical over 8 bases. In germline, CDR1 is SGDLS, CDR2 YYNGEE. V trimming: 3 bases; J trimming: 7 bases; junction bases outside the gene matches: 2. This CDR3 spans 13 amino acids.

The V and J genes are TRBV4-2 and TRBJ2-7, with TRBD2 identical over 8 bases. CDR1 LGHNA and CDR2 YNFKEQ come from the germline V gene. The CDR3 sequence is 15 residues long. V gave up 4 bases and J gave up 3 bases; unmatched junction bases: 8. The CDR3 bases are TGTGCCAGCAGCCTCTGGGGCGGGGGGTTCTACGAGCAGTACTTC. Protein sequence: CASSLWGGGFYEQYF.

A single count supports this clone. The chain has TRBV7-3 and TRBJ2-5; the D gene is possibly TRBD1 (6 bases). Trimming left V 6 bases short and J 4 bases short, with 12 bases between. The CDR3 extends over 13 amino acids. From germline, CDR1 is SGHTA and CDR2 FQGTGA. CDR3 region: CASSPGQRETQYF. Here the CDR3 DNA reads TGTGCCAGCAGTCCTGGACAGAGAGAGACCCAGTACTTC.

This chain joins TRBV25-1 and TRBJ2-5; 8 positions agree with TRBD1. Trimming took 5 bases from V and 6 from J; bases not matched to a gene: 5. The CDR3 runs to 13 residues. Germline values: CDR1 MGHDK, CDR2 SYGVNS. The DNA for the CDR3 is TGTGCCAGCAGTTCAGGGGGCGTGAAGACCCAGTACTTC. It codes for CASSSGGVKTQYF.

This chain's CDR3 is CASSPLRDRGNPGELFF. CDR3 bases: TGTGCCAGCAGCCCCCTTCGGGACAGGGGTAACCCCGGGGAGCTGTTTTTT. V is TRBV5-6 and J is TRBJ2-2, with TRBD1 matching over 10 bases. The CDR3 loop spans 17 amino acids. Germline V gives CDR1 SGHDT, CDR2 YYEEEE. V gave up 4 bases and J gave up 6 bases; unmatched junction bases: 12.

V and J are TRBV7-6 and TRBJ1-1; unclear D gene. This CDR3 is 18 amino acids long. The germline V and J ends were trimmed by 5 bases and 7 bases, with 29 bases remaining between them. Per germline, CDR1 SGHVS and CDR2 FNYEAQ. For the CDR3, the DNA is TGTGCCAGCAGCCGGGGTTCAGGAAATTCTCCTTGGCTGGATGAAGCTTTCTTT. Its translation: CASSRGSGNSPWLDEAFF.

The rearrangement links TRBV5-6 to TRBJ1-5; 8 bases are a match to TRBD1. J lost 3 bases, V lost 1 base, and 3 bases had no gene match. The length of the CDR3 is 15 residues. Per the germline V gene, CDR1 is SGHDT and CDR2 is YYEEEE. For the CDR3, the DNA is TGTGCCAGCAGCTTGACAGGGGGTTACAATCAGCCCCAGCATTTT. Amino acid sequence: CASSLTGGYNQPQHF.

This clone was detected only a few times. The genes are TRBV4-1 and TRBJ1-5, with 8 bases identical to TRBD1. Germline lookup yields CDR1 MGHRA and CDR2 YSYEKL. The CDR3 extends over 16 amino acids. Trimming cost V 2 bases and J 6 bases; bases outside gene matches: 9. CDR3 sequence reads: CASSQSRARGPQPQHF. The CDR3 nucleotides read TGCGCCAGCAGCCAATCCAGGGCCAGGGGGCCTCAGCCCCAGCATTTT.

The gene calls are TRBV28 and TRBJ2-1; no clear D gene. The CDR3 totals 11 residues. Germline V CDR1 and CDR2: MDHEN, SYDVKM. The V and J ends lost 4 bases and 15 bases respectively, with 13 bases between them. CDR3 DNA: TGTGCCAGCAGTTCACTTGCCTTAGCGTTCTTC. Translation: CASSSLALAFF.